These 26 T cell receptor beta chains originate from one sample sequenced in a study of metastatic and nonmetastatic thyroid tumors. TCRdb reanalyzed the PCR reads with MiXCR. The sample lists some 17,000 clones, about 20% occurring once. All patients were treatment-naive before thyroid surgery. Sample: adjacent normal tissue. The receptors stem from a female donor with papillary thyroid cancer or a benign thyroid nodule (not recorded which). Some clones in this sample may be carry-over from other donors' samples.

V usage is TRBV11-1 and J usage is TRBJ2-2; TRBD2 matches 9 bases. The CDR3 extends over 16 amino acids. Germline V CDR1 and CDR2: SGHAT, FQDESV (reference sequence). V lost 5 bases to trimming and J lost 6 bases; unmatched junction nucleotides: 10. In DNA, the CDR3 is TGTGCCAGCAGCCAAGCGGGAGGTGGAATGGCCGGGGAGCTGTTTTTT. Translation gives CASSQAGGGMAGELFF.

V and J are TRBV20-1 and TRBJ2-1, with 10 bases matching TRBD2. The CDR3 runs 15 residues. Germline V gene sequence: CDR1 DFQATT, CDR2 SNEGSKA (reference sequence). With 4 bases clipped from V and 4 bases from J, the junction kept 7 bases outside the gene matches. DNA for the CDR3: TGCAGTGCTATGGCTAGCGGGGGCGCTTACAATGAGCAGTTCTTC. The encoded protein is CSAMASGGAYNEQFF.

This clone was seen a few times. The chain combines TRBV7-9 with TRBJ1-5, with 8 bases identical to TRBD1. Trimming removed 3 bases from V and 5 bases from J; junction bases left unmatched: 3. CDR3 length: 14 residues. Looked up from germline, CDR1 is SEHNR and CDR2 is FQNEAQ (reference sequence). CDR3 sequence reads: CASSFPGGDQPQHF. The DNA of the CDR3 is TGTGCCAGCAGCTTCCCAGGGGGCGATCAGCCCCAGCATTTT.

This clone was seen ten or more times. The CDR3 DNA reads as TGTGCCAGCAGTTTATCGTATACTAACTATGGCTACACCTTC. This encodes CASSLSYTNYGYTF. J is TRBJ1-2 and V is TRBV12-3 or TRBV12-4; D remains ambiguous. V dropped 2 bases and J dropped 0 bases, with 7 bases sitting between them. The CDR3 loop spans 14 amino acids.

This clone was recorded many times. The rearrangement joins TRBV20-1 to TRBJ1-2; 7 nucleotides align to TRBD1. This CDR3 is 15 amino acids long. Trimming removed 1 base from V and 5 bases from J; junction bases left unmatched: 10. Germline V CDR1 and CDR2: DFQATT, SNEGSKA (reference sequence). The CDR3, as DNA: TGCAGTGCTAGAGGCCGACAGGGACGGGGGTATGGCTACACCTTC. This encodes CSARGRQGRGYGYTF.

V gene TRBV14 combines with J gene TRBJ2-7; D possibly corresponds to TRBD1 (6 bases). Germline CDR1 and CDR2: SGHDN and FVKESK. There are 13 residues in the CDR3. Trimming took off 1 base at V and 6 bases at J, with 10 bases between the two ends. CDR3 nucleotide sequence: TGTGCCAGCAGCCAAGTAAGAGGGGGCGAGCAGTACTTC. This codes for CASSQVRGGEQYF.

This rearrangement joins TRBV3-1 to TRBJ2-1, with D possibly being TRBD2 (5 bases). The J call may be faulty, since TRBJ2-7 better matches the DNA end. Germline lookup yields CDR1 LGHDT and CDR2 YNNKEL (reference sequence). CDR3 size: 18 residues. CDR3 sequence reads: CASSQDRSGSSSSYEQYF. CDR3 bases: TGTGCCAGCAGCCAAGATCGTAGTGGGAGTTCGAGCTCCTACGAGCAGTACTTC.

Worth noting for this clone: The CDR3 ends on some other residue instead of the conserved phenylalanine or tryptophan, so this is likely a read error. The V and J genes are TRBV7-3 and TRBJ2-1; 7 nucleotides align to TRBD2. The CDR3 loop spans 17 amino acids. Trimming removed 4 bases from V and 4 bases from J; junction bases left unmatched: 13. Germline CDR1 and CDR2: SGHTA and FQGTGA. The CDR3 region has the DNA TGTGCCAGCAGCTCCTTTAATGGGAGGGGCGCATACAATGAGCAGTTCCTC. Translation gives CASSSFNGRGAYNEQFL.

The sample holds a few counts of this clone. A much larger clone is a single base away; this may be a read error. The chain employs TRBV9 and TRBJ2-3; D is unresolved. The CDR3 extends over 12 amino acids. The germline V gene has CDR1 SGDLS and CDR2 YYNGEE. V lost 3 bases to trimming and J lost 7 bases, with 9 bases between them. The CDR3 coding sequence is TGTGCCAGCAGCGGCAATGGGTATACGCAGTATTTT. Protein sequence: CASSGNGYTQYF.

Remarks on this clone: Other DNA sequences in this sample translate to the same CDR3. The chain combines TRBV28 with TRBJ1-5, with D hard to call. Looked up from germline, CDR1 is MDHEN and CDR2 is SYDVKM. The CDR3 extends over 13 amino acids. V was cut by 5 bases and J by 8 bases, with 13 bases left in between. The DNA for the CDR3 is TGTGCCAGCAGTGCAGGTGGCGTTAAGCCCCAGCATTTT. Protein sequence: CASSAGGVKPQHF.

Notes on this clone: One end of the junction does not line up with germline, which may come from a read error. The chain couples TRBV7-9 to TRBJ2-4, with TRBD2 matching 10 bases. There are 15 residues in the CDR3. Germline V gene lookup returns CDR1 SEHNR and CDR2 FQNEAQ (reference sequence). CDR3: CACSPLAGTKNIQYF. The CDR3 DNA sequence: TGTGCCTGCAGCCCACTAGCGGGGACTAAAAACATTCAGTACTTC.

The V gene is TRBV6-1, the J gene TRBJ1-2; TRBD1 is a possible D gene (5 bases). V shed 7 bases and J shed 2 bases, with 8 bases lying between them. CDR1 and CDR2 (germline): MNHNS, SASEGT. The CDR3 extends over 12 amino acids. In DNA, the CDR3 is TGTGCCAGCACCCGGGACAACTATGGCTACACCTTC. Amino acid sequence: CASTRDNYGYTF.

The J gene is TRBJ2-7, the V gene TRBV7-2; no definite D call. This CDR3 has 12 amino acids. Germline CDR1 and CDR2: SGHTA and FQGNSA. The ends were cut back, 3 bases at V and 3 bases at J, with 6 bases in the middle. Written as DNA, the CDR3 is TGTGCCAGCAGCTTCTCAGTCTACGAGCAGTACTTC. Protein product: CASSFSVYEQYF.

To note about this clone: Other nucleotide sequences from this sample produce the same CDR3. The chain joins TRBV5-1 to TRBJ2-3; TRBD2 aligns across 12 bases. The CDR3 spans 16 residues. CDR1 SGHRS and CDR2 YFSETQ come from the germline V gene. V lost 0 bases and J lost 1; bases outside the gene matches: 0. The CDR3 sequence: CASSLGLAGGTDTQYF. CDR3 bases: TGCGCCAGCAGCTTGGGACTAGCGGGAGGCACAGATACGCAGTATTTT.

In the case of this clone: Other DNA sequences in the sample encode the same CDR3. The CDR3 DNA is TGTGCCAGCAGACTTACAGGGGGGTCTTACAATGAGCAGTTCTTC. It specifies CASRLTGGSYNEQFF. V and J are TRBV6-2 or TRBV6-3 and TRBJ2-1; 8 bases match TRBD1. Looked up from germline, CDR1 is MNHEY and CDR2 is SVGEGT. The CDR3 length is 15 residues. The V gene end was trimmed by 6 bases and the J gene end by 4 bases; junction bases not matched to a gene: 8.

A word on this clone: Mismatch with germline at one junction end may stem from a read error. The identical CDR3 is also encoded by other nucleotide sequences in the sample. This chain connects TRBV20-1 to TRBJ1-1; TRBD1 is a possible D gene (6 bases). There are 13 residues in the CDR3. Germline CDR1 DFQATT, CDR2 SNEGSKA (reference sequence). The CDR3 sequence: CSARANNRVEAFF. The DNA for the CDR3 is TGCAGCGCTAGAGCCAACAACAGGGTCGAGGCTTTCTTT.

This chain joins TRBV3-1 and TRBJ1-5, with a tentative D call TRBD1 (6 bases). Germline V lookup: CDR1 LGHDT, CDR2 YNNKEL (reference sequence). This CDR3 is 16 amino acids long. Trimming shortened V by 1 base and J by 7 bases, and 17 bases separated the two germline ends. In DNA form, the CDR3 reads TGTGCCAGCAGCCAAGGGGTCCAACAGGGTGGCCAGCCCCAGCATTTT. This translates into CASSQGVQQGGQPQHF.

The chain uses TRBV27 and TRBJ1-2; tentatively, D is TRBD1 (5 bases). CDR3 length: 14 amino acids. In germline, CDR1 is MNHEY, CDR2 SMNVEV (reference sequence). With 4 bases removed from V and 1 base from J, the gap between germline ends came to 10 bases. CDR3 amino acids: CASSYGQSNYGYTF. CDR3 coding DNA: TGTGCCAGCAGTTACGGACAAAGTAACTATGGCTACACCTTC.

This chain links TRBV6-6 with TRBJ2-1, with 7 nucleotides matching TRBD2. Trimming removed 0 bases from V and 6 bases from J; junction bases left unmatched: 8. The CDR3 runs 16 residues. Germline CDR1 reads MNHNY; CDR2 reads SVGAGI (reference sequence). The CDR3 sequence is CASSYSGTTWGNEQFF. The CDR3, as DNA: TGTGCCAGCAGTTACTCCGGGACTACTTGGGGCAATGAGCAGTTCTTC.

This clone was picked up a small number of times. The chain combines TRBV16 with TRBJ2-2; D may be TRBD2 (6 bases). The ends were cut back, 6 bases at V and 5 bases at J, with 19 bases in the middle. This CDR3 has 16 residues. CDR1 and CDR2 (germline): KGHSY, FQNENV. CDR3 region: CASRPQGLAETGELFF. In nucleotides, the CDR3 is TGTGCCAGCAGACCTCAGGGTTTAGCGGAAACCGGGGAGCTGTTTTTT.

There are a few counts of this clone. This chain connects TRBV28 to TRBJ2-2, with D possibly TRBD1 on 5 matching bases. V lost 8 bases, J lost 1 base, and 14 bases lay in between. Germline assignment: CDR1 MDHEN and CDR2 SYDVKM. The CDR3 runs to 15 residues. The DNA for the CDR3 is TGTGCCAGCGCAGGGATAACTAAGAACACCGGGGAGCTGTTTTTT. As protein: CASAGITKNTGELFF.

This clone was observed a few times. This rearrangement joins TRBV27 to TRBJ1-1, with D unresolved. Looked up from germline, CDR1 is MNHEY and CDR2 is SMNVEV (reference sequence). This CDR3 region has 13 residues. Between the trimmed V and J ends, which lost 6 bases and 1 base, there was a span of 9 bases. The CDR3 DNA follows: TGTGCCAGCAGCCTAAACAGGAACACTGAAGCTTTCTTT. Encoded protein: CASSLNRNTEAFF.

This clone was recorded a few times. This chain connects TRBV10-2 to TRBJ1-2, with D unclear. This CDR3 is built from 15 residues. Germline lookup yields CDR1 WSHSY and CDR2 SAAADI. Trimming cost V 3 bases and J 3 bases, with 14 bases left between them. CDR3 in amino acids: CASSERAPEDYGYTF. In nucleotides, the CDR3 is TGCGCCAGCAGTGAACGAGCACCGGAGGACTATGGCTACACCTTC.

This clone was seen only a few times. V and J are TRBV20-1 and TRBJ1-6; possibly TRBD1 for D (5 bases). V was trimmed by 3 bases and J by 10 bases, leaving 13 bases between them. The CDR3 is 13 amino acids. Germline V gene data show CDR1 as DFQATT and CDR2 as SNEGSKA (reference sequence). CDR3 DNA sequence: TGCAGTGCTAGTCGTCTACAGGAGTCACCCCTCCACTTT. It is translated as CSASRLQESPLHF.

This clone came up a few times. CDR3 nucleotides: TGTGCCAGCAGCTTTCACGGAACAGATACGCAGTATTTT. Translated: CASSFHGTDTQYF. The chain combines TRBV11-3 with TRBJ2-3; D is unclear. Germline CDR1 and CDR2: SGHNT and YENEEA. There are 13 residues in the CDR3. V was trimmed by 3 bases and J by 3 bases, leaving 7 bases between them. The variable domain in full, with the rest retrieved from reference TRBV11-3 and TRBJ2-3, is EAGVVQSPRYKIIEKKQPVAFWCNPISGHNTLYWYLQNLGQGPELLIRYENEEAVDDSQLPKDRFSAERLKGVDSTLKIQPAELGDSAVYLCASSFHGTDTQYFGPGTRLTVL.

This clone turned up a few times. V and J are TRBV9 and TRBJ2-1; D ambiguous. Germline values: CDR1 SGDLS, CDR2 YYNGEE. V lost 0 bases to trimming and J lost 8 bases, with 6 bases between them. The CDR3 extends over 12 amino acids. CDR3 in amino acids: CASSVEKDEQFF. CDR3 DNA: TGTGCCAGCAGCGTAGAAAAAGATGAGCAGTTCTTC.